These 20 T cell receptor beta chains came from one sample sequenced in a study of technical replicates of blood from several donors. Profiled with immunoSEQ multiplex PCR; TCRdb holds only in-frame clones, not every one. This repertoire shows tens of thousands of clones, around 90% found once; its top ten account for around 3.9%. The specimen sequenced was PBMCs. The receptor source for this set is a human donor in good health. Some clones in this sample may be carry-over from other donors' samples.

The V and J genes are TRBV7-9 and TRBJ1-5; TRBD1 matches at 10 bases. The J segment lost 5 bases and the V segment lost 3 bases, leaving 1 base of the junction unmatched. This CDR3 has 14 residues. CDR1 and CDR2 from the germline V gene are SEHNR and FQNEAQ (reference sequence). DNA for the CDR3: TGTGCCAGCAGCTTGGGACAGGGGTATCAGCCCCAGCATTTT. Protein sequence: CASSLGQGYQPQHF. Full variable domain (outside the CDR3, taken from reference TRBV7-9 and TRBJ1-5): DTGVSQNPRHKITKRGQNVTFRCDPISEHNRLYWYRQTLGQGPEFLTYFQNEAQLEKSRLLSDRFSAERPKGSFSTLEIQRTEQGDSAMYLCASSLGQGYQPQHFGDGTRLSIL.

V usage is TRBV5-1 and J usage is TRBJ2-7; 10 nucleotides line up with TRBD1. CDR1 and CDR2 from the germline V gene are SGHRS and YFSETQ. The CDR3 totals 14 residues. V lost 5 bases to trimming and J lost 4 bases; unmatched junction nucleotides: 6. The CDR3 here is CASSRDRGKYEQYF. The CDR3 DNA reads TGCGCCAGCAGTCGGGACAGGGGCAAATACGAGCAGTACTTC.

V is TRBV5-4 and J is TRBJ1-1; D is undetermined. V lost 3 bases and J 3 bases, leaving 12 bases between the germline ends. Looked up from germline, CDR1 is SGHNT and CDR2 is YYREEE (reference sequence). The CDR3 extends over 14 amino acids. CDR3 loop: CASSSKFIDTEAFF. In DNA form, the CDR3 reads TGTGCCAGCAGCTCCAAATTTATAGACACTGAAGCTTTCTTT.

The CDR3 region has the DNA TGTGCCAGCAGCAACCCGGGACAGGGAGTTCATGGCTACACCTTC. This translates into CASSNPGQGVHGYTF. The chain combines TRBV5-4 with TRBJ1-2, with 9 bases that match TRBD1. The CDR3 is 15 amino acids. V gave up 4 bases and J gave up 6 bases; unmatched junction bases: 10. Looked up from germline, CDR1 is SGHNT and CDR2 is YYREEE (reference sequence).

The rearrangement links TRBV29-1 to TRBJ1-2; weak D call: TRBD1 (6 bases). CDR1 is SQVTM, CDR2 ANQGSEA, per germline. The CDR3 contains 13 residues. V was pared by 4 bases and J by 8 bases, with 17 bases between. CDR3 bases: TGCAGCGTTGGGGACACCACGGCAGGGGGCTACACCTTC. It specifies CSVGDTTAGGYTF.

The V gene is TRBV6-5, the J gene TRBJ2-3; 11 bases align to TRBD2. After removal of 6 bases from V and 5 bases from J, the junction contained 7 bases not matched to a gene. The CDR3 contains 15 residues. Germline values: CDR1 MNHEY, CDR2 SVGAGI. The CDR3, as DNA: TGTGCCAGCAGCTACCTAGCGGGAGGAGGAGATACGCAGTATTTT. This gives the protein CASSYLAGGGDTQYF.

CDR3 protein: CASRLRLAGGPGEQFF. For the CDR3, the DNA is TGTGCCAGCAGACTTAGACTAGCGGGAGGGCCGGGTGAGCAGTTCTTC. The chain recombines TRBV7-3 with TRBJ2-1; 14 bases align to TRBD2. V gave up 6 bases and J gave up 9 bases; unmatched junction bases: 10. The CDR3 is 16 residues long. The germline CDR1 and CDR2 sequences are SGHTA and FQGTGA.

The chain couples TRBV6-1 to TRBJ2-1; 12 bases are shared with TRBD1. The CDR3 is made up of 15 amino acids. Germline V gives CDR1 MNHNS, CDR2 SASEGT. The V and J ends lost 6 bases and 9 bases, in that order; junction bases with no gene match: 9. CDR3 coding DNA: TGTGCCAGCAGAACCCCGGGACAGGGGGCGCGTGAGCAGTTCTTC. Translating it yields CASRTPGQGAREQFF.

This CDR3 is CASGDRASNQPQHF. The CDR3 DNA reads TGTGCCAGTGGGGACAGGGCCAGCAATCAGCCCCAGCATTTT. The J gene is TRBJ1-5, the V gene TRBV19, with 9 bases matching TRBD1. The CDR3 runs 14 residues. The V and J ends lost 8 bases and 1 base, in that order; junction bases with no gene match: 3. From germline, CDR1 is LNHDA and CDR2 SQIVND (reference sequence).

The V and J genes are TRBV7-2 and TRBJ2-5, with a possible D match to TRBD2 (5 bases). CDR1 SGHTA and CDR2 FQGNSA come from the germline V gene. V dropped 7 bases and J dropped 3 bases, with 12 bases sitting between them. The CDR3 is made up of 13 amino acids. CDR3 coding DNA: TGTGCCAGCACGGGGTATGTCGAAGAGACCCAGTACTTC. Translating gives CASTGYVEETQYF.

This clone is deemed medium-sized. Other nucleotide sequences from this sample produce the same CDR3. CDR3 protein: CASSLSGGYNEQFF. The DNA of the CDR3 is TGCGCCAGCAGCTTAAGCGGGGGGTACAATGAGCAGTTCTTC. This chain joins TRBV5-1 and TRBJ2-1; 9 bases match TRBD2. The trim removed 2 bases at V and 4 bases at J, leaving 1 base unmatched. Germline-derived CDR1 and CDR2 are SGHRS and YFSETQ. CDR3 length equals 14 residues.

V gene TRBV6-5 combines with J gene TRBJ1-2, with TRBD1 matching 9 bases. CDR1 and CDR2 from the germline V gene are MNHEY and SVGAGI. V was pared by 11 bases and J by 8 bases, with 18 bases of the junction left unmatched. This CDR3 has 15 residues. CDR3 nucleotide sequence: TGTGCCGCAAGCGGGACAGGGCTCTTTAAGGGGGGCTACACCTTC. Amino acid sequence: CAASGTGLFKGGYTF.

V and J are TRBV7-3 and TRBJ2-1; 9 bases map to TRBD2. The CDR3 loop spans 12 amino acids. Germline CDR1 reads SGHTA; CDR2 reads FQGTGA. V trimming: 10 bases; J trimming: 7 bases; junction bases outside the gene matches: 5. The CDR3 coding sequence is TGTGCCATCCAGCTAGCGGGGAATGAGCAGTTCTTC. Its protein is CAIQLAGNEQFF.

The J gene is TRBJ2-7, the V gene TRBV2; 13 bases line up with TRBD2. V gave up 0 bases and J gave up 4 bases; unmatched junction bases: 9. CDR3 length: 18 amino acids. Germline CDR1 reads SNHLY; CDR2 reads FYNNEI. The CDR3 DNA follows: TGTGCCAGCAGTGAAGCGCCGGGACTAGCGGGATCGGAGTACGAGCAGTACTTC. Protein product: CASSEAPGLAGSEYEQYF. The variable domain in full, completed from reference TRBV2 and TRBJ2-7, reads EPEVTQTPSHQVTQMGQEVILRCVPISNHLYFYWYRQILGQKVEFLVSFYNNEISEKSEIFDDQFSVERPDGSNFTLKIRSTKLEDSAMYFCASSEAPGLAGSEYEQYFGPGTRLTVT.

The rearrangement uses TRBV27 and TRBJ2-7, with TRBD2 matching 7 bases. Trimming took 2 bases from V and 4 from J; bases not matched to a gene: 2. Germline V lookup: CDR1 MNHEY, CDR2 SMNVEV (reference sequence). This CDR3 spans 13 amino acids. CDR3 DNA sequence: TGTGCCAGCAGTTTAAGGGGAGGGTACGAGCAGTACTTC. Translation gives CASSLRGGYEQYF.

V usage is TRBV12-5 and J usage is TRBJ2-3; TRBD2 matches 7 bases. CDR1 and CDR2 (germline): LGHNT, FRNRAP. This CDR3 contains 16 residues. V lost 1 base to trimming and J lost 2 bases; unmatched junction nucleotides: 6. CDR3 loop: CASGLGGGGNTDTQYF. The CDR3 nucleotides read TGTGCTAGTGGTTTGGGAGGCGGGGGAAACACAGATACGCAGTATTTT.

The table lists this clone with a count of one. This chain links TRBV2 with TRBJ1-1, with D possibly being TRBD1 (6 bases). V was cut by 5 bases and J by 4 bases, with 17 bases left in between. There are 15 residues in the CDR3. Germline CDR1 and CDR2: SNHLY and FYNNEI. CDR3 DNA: TGTGCCAGCAGTCCCACAGGGCTTGGGGGCACTGAAGCTTTCTTT. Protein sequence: CASSPTGLGGTEAFF.

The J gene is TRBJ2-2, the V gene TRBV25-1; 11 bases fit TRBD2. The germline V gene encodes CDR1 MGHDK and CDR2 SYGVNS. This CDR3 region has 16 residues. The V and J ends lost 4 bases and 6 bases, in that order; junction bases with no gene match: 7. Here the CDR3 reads CASSGGSGGAPGELFF. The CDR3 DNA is TGTGCCAGCAGTGGAGGTAGCGGGGGGGCCCCCGGGGAGCTGTTTTTT.

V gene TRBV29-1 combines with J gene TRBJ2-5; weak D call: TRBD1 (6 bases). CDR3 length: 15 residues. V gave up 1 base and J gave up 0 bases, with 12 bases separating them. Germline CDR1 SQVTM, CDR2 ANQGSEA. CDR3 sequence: CSVEGGHRYQETQYF. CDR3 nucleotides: TGCAGCGTTGAAGGGGGACACCGGTACCAAGAGACCCAGTACTTC. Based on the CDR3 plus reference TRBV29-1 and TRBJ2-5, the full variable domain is SAVISQKPSRDICQRGTSLTIQCQVDSQVTMMFWYRQQPGQSLTLIATANQGSEATYESGFVIDKFPISRPNLTFSTLTVSNMSPEDSSIYLCSVEGGHRYQETQYFGPGTRLLVL.

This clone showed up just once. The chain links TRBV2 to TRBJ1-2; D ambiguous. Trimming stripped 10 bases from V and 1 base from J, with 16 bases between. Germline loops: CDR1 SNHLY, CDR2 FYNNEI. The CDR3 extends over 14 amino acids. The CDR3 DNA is TGTGCCAACTTGCTTCGTTCGGTTAACTATGGCTACACCTTC. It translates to CANLLRSVNYGYTF. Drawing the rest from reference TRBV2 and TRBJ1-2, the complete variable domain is EPEVTQTPSHQVTQMGQEVILRCVPISNHLYFYWYRQILGQKVEFLVSFYNNEISEKSEIFDDQFSVERPDGSNFTLKIRSTKLEDSAMYFCANLLRSVNYGYTFGSGTRLTVV.